This T cell receptor beta chain was obtained from a study of OX40 agonist ivuxolimab in advanced cancers. Sequencing used immunoSEQ multiplex PCR; TCRdb keeps in-frame clones, though not all of them. The sample carries about 29,000 clones, 85% to 95% recorded once. This clone was counted a few times. The V gene end was trimmed by 7 bases and the J gene end by 3 bases; junction bases not matched to a gene: 7. The length of the CDR3 is 15 residues. CDR1 and CDR2 (germline): SGHVS, FNYEAQ. The chain links TRBV7-6 to TRBJ2-2; 8 positions match TRBD1. The origin of this receptor is an adult with an advanced solid tumor such as melanoma, head and neck, liver or kidney cancer. Specimen: CD4+ or CD8+ T cells sorted from blood, collected in a trial of the OX40 agonist ivuxolimab. The CDR3 DNA reads TGTGCCAGCACCAAGACAGGGGATCACACCGGGGAGCTGTTTTTT. Translation gives CASTKTGDHTGELFF.